The sample holds one count of the clone carrying this TCR beta chain. Its target is not known. A multiplex PCR was run with 60 Vbeta primers and 13 Jbeta primers. TCRdb's table, derived via immunoSEQ multiplex PCR, lists solely in-frame clones and lacks some. The sample carries tens of thousands of clones, 60% to 85% recorded once. The data originate from a study of cytomegalovirus exposure and HLA in healthy donors. Whole-study context: The approximately 120 million unique TCR beta sequences, from about 170 million T cells, were found by an earlier analysis. Study-level findings and limits: A further, later analysis showed that HLA-associated TCR beta chains (compared with equally common others) were more clonally expanded.

This CDR3 spans 13 amino acids. V shed 3 bases and J shed 4 bases, with 12 bases lying between them. The germline V gene encodes CDR1 SQVTM and CDR2 ANQGSEA. The sample was PBMCs. The sequence was collected from a middle-aged woman in good health and CMV-seropositive. This chain joins TRBV29-1 and TRBJ2-5; weak D call: TRBD1 (7 bases). The CDR3 is CSVDAGQRETQYF. In DNA, the CDR3 is TGCAGCGTTGACGCGGGACAGCGAGAGACCCAGTACTTC. The full variable domain, in which reference TRBV29-1 and TRBJ2-5 provide the parts outside the CDR3, is SAVISQKPSRDICQRGTSLTIQCQVDSQVTMMFWYRQQPGQSLTLIATANQGSEATYESGFVIDKFPISRPNLTFSTLTVSNMSPEDSSIYLCSVDAGQRETQYFGPGTRLLVL.